These 31 T cell receptor beta chains originate from one sample sequenced in a study of long-term antiretroviral therapy in people with HIV. With survey level as its setting, the immunoSEQ assay was v3.0. Here immunoSEQ multiplex PCR was the method, and the copy in TCRdb shows in-frame clones only, minus some. The profile shows around 20,000 clones, around 80% of them singletons. The source was unsorted PBMCs, collected at the start of antiretroviral therapy, before treatment. Receptors were obtained from a woman aged 40 to 50 with HIV.

The chain employs TRBV5-1 and TRBJ2-5, with TRBD2 identical over 7 bases. There are 14 residues in the CDR3. Germline V gives CDR1 SGHRS, CDR2 YFSETQ. V lost 6 bases and J lost 4; bases outside the gene matches: 9. This CDR3 reads CASMGGTSAETQYF. CDR3 coding DNA: TGCGCCAGCATGGGGGGAACTAGCGCAGAGACCCAGTACTTC.

This chain joins TRBV30 and TRBJ1-4; D uncertain. The CDR3 length is 13 residues. Trimming removed 4 bases at V and 5 bases at J, with 11 bases between. CDR1 is GTSNPN and CDR2 is SVGIG in the germline V gene (reference sequence). The CDR3, as DNA: TGTGCCTGGACCCCAACACCAAATGAAAAACTGTTTTTT. This gives the protein CAWTPTPNEKLFF.

V and J are TRBV7-9 and TRBJ2-3; 8 nucleotides agree with TRBD2. The CDR3 spans 16 residues. V lost 8 bases to trimming and J lost 2 bases; unmatched junction nucleotides: 12. Germline V gene sequence: CDR1 SEHNR, CDR2 FQNEAQ (reference sequence). The CDR3 region is CASAPLSGGDTDTQYF. The CDR3 nucleotides are TGTGCCAGCGCTCCGCTTTCGGGGGGGGACACAGATACGCAGTATTTT.

This clone appeared a few times. The chain employs TRBV5-1 and TRBJ2-1, with a possible D match to TRBD1 (6 bases). This CDR3 is built from 15 residues. V was clipped by 4 bases and J by 2 bases, with 13 bases between them. Per the germline V gene, CDR1 is SGHRS and CDR2 is YFSETQ. CDR3 region: CASSLDRSPYNEQFF. The CDR3 bases are TGCGCCAGCAGCCTCGACAGGTCCCCCTACAATGAGCAGTTCTTC. Variable domain in full (rest from reference TRBV5-1 and TRBJ2-1): KAGVTQTPRYLIKTRGQQVTLSCSPISGHRSVSWYQQTPGQGLQFLFEYFSETQRNKGNFPGRFSGRQFSNSRSEMNVSTLELGDSALYLCASSLDRSPYNEQFFGPGTRLTVL.

This clone has a handful of counts. The chain employs TRBV4-1 and TRBJ1-6; D unresolved. The CDR3 totals 15 residues. CDR1 and CDR2 from the germline V gene are MGHRA and YSYEKL. The germline V and J ends were trimmed by 3 bases and 10 bases, with 16 bases remaining between them. The CDR3 loop is CASSQGVGGRSPLHF. The CDR3 nucleotides are TGCGCCAGCAGCCAGGGCGTGGGAGGGCGCTCACCCCTCCACTTT.

This sequence joins TRBV4-1 and TRBJ1-4; D might be TRBD1 (5 bases). V was cut by 1 base and J by 8 bases, with 17 bases left in between. The CDR3 runs to 16 residues. CDR1 MGHRA and CDR2 YSYEKL come from the germline V gene. The CDR3 DNA reads TGCGCCAGCAGCCAAGGGGGCGGATCGTTAGGGGAAAAACTGTTTTTT. Protein sequence: CASSQGGGSLGEKLFF.

The rearrangement joins TRBV10-3 to TRBJ2-1; 7 positions agree with TRBD1. The trim removed 8 bases at V and 7 bases at J, leaving 2 bases unmatched. In germline, CDR1 is ENHRY, CDR2 SYGVKD. This CDR3 region has 11 residues. The CDR3 reads CAIAGGNEQFF. The CDR3 bases are TGTGCCATCGCAGGGGGAAATGAGCAGTTCTTC.

The V and J genes are TRBV9 and TRBJ1-4; D is possibly TRBD1 (6 bases). V lost 0 bases and J lost 8, with 14 bases in between. The CDR3 is 15 amino acids. Germline CDR1 reads SGDLS; CDR2 reads YYNGEE. As DNA, the CDR3 is TGTGCCAGCAGCGTAGAAGCCAGGGGTGAAGAAAAACTGTTTTTT. Protein sequence: CASSVEARGEEKLFF.

The V gene is TRBV7-6, the J gene TRBJ1-2; 8 positions match TRBD1. Losses at the gene ends were 0 bases for V and 3 bases for J; bases not matched to a gene: 9. CDR3 length: 17 residues. Germline CDR1 is SGHVS and CDR2 is FNYEAQ. The CDR3 DNA follows: TGTGCCAGCAGCTTAGCCGGACAGGGTAAAAAGGACTATGGCTACACCTTC. It encodes CASSLAGQGKKDYGYTF.

Here the CDR3 reads CASSLTSGANYEQYF. Written as DNA, the CDR3 is TGTGCCAGCAGCTTGACTAGCGGGGCGAACTACGAGCAGTACTTC. The chain is built from TRBV7-2 and TRBJ2-7; 11 bases fit TRBD2. The CDR3 extends over 15 amino acids. With V trimmed by 3 bases and J by 3 bases, 4 bases remained unmatched. Germline CDR1 and CDR2: SGHTA and FQGNSA.

CDR3 protein: CASSQARTGELNEKLFF. DNA of the CDR3: TGCGCCAGCAGCCAAGCCAGGACAGGTGAACTTAATGAAAAACTGTTTTTT. The chain uses TRBV4-1 and TRBJ1-4, with TRBD1 matching 7 bases. Germline V gene lookup returns CDR1 MGHRA and CDR2 YSYEKL. The length of the CDR3 is 17 residues. Trimming at V came to 1 base and at J to 4 bases, leaving 9 bases not matched to a gene.

The chain recombines TRBV28 with TRBJ1-2; D call uncertain. Germline V lookup: CDR1 MDHEN, CDR2 SYDVKM. The CDR3 contains 12 residues. Trimming took 9 bases from V and 4 from J, leaving 12 bases between them. In DNA form, the CDR3 reads TGTGCCAGTCCCGGACTCGGCTATGGCTACACCTTC. Protein sequence: CASPGLGYGYTF.

The rearrangement joins TRBV6-5 to TRBJ2-5; 8 bases agree with TRBD1. The CDR3 is 15 residues long. Trimming cost V 7 bases and J 4 bases; bases outside gene matches: 11. CDR1 MNHEY and CDR2 SVGAGI come from the germline V gene. CDR3 nucleotide sequence: TGTGCCAGCAACCCACTCCCAACAGGGGGAGAGACCCAGTACTTC. Translated: CASNPLPTGGETQYF.

This clone showed up just a few times. CDR3 residues: CASSLAGGISPLHF. In DNA form, the CDR3 reads TGTGCCAGCAGCCTCGCAGGGGGCATTTCACCCCTCCACTTT. The chain links TRBV5-6 to TRBJ1-6, with 8 positions matching TRBD1. V lost 4 bases and J lost 9; bases outside the gene matches: 6. Germline CDR1 SGHDT, CDR2 YYEEEE. The CDR3 sequence is 14 residues long.

The chain uses TRBV4-1 and TRBJ2-1; D gene uncertain. This CDR3 is 15 amino acids long. Germline loops: CDR1 MGHRA, CDR2 YSYEKL. Trimming shortened V by 1 base and J by 4 bases, and 11 bases separated the two germline ends. In DNA form, the CDR3 reads TGCGCCAGCAGCCAAGTCGGACGGCTGTACAATGAGCAGTTCTTC. It yields the protein CASSQVGRLYNEQFF.

This chain connects TRBV6-5 to TRBJ1-2; no firm D call. This CDR3 comprises 13 residues. Trimming took 0 bases from V and 7 from J, leaving 9 bases between them. CDR1 and CDR2 from the germline V gene are MNHEY and SVGAGI. Here the CDR3 reads CASSYSRGSGYTF. CDR3 bases: TGTGCCAGCAGTTACTCGAGAGGGTCTGGCTACACCTTC.

This clone was counted only a few times. The chain combines TRBV6-6 with TRBJ1-1; TRBD1 aligns across 12 bases. Germline CDR1 MNHNY, CDR2 SVGAGI (reference sequence). CDR3 length: 16 residues. V was pared by 5 bases and J by 5 bases, with 9 bases of the junction left unmatched. CDR3 coding DNA: TGTGCCAGCAGTAAGCCGGGACAGGGGGCTGGTACTGAAGCTTTCTTT. Its translation is CASSKPGQGAGTEAFF.

The chain recombines TRBV7-2 with TRBJ1-3; 8 bases are shared with TRBD1. With 5 bases clipped from V and 2 bases from J, the junction kept 5 bases outside the gene matches. CDR1 is SGHTA and CDR2 is FQGNSA in the germline V gene. The CDR3 consists of 15 residues. Here the CDR3 reads CASSRQGLTGNTIYF. As DNA, the CDR3 is TGTGCCAGCAGCCGACAGGGGTTAACTGGAAACACCATATATTTT.

This sequence joins TRBV7-2 and TRBJ1-5; D possibly corresponds to TRBD1 (5 bases). This CDR3 contains 14 residues. Trimming removed 3 bases at V and 6 bases at J, with 12 bases between. The germline V gene encodes CDR1 SGHTA and CDR2 FQGNSA. The DNA of the CDR3 is TGTGCCAGCAGCTTCGGGGTAAGGGGTCAGCCCCAGCATTTT. Translation gives CASSFGVRGQPQHF. Looking up the rest from reference TRBV7-2 and TRBJ1-5 gives the full variable domain: GAGVSQSPSNKVTEKGKDVELRCDPISGHTALYWYRQSLGQGLEFLIYFQGNSAPDKSGLPSDRFSAERTGGSVSTLTIQRTQQEDSAVYLCASSFGVRGQPQHFGDGTRLSIL.

Concerning this clone itself: Other DNA sequences in the same sample also yield this CDR3. The chain is built from TRBV30 and TRBJ1-5; D uncertain. The V gene lost 0 bases and the J gene lost 4 bases, with 10 bases spanning the gap. Germline V gene data show CDR1 as GTSNPN and CDR2 as SVGIG (reference sequence). This CDR3 contains 14 residues. The CDR3, as DNA: TGTGCCTGGAGTGTGGGTACATCTAATCAGCCCCAGCATTTT. Amino acid sequence: CAWSVGTSNQPQHF.

In its sample, this clone was seen once. The V and J genes are TRBV9 and TRBJ2-1, with 12 bases identical to TRBD2. There are 16 residues in the CDR3. The J segment lost 4 bases and the V segment lost 4 bases, leaving 6 bases of the junction unmatched. Germline CDR1 SGDLS, CDR2 YYNGEE. The CDR3 bases are TGTGCCAGCAGCTCTCGGACTAGCGGGGTGTACAATGAGCAGTTCTTC. Translating gives CASSSRTSGVYNEQFF. The full variable domain, in which reference TRBV9 and TRBJ2-1 provide the parts outside the CDR3, is DSGVTQTPKHLITATGQRVTLRCSPRSGDLSVYWYQQSLDQGLQFLIQYYNGEERAKGNILERFSAQQFPDLHSELNLSSLELGDSALYFCASSSRTSGVYNEQFFGPGTRLTVL.

This chain joins TRBV6-5 and TRBJ2-3; tentatively, D is TRBD2 (6 bases). Deletions cut 6 bases from V and 4 bases from J, with 14 bases between. The CDR3 length is 14 residues. Looked up from germline, CDR1 is MNHEY and CDR2 is SVGAGI. This CDR3 is CASRDPGGADTQYF. As DNA, the CDR3 is TGTGCCAGCAGGGACCCAGGAGGGGCAGATACGCAGTATTTT.

The chain uses TRBV5-4 and TRBJ2-2; 8 bases are shared with TRBD1. The length of the CDR3 is 16 residues. V shed 4 bases and J 0 bases; nucleotides not matched to a gene: 5. Germline V gives CDR1 SGHNT, CDR2 YYREEE (reference sequence). Here the CDR3 DNA reads TGTGCCAGCAGCCGAGGACAGGGCGCGAACACCGGGGAGCTGTTTTTT. This translates into CASSRGQGANTGELFF.

The chain combines TRBV7-9 with TRBJ2-1; D remains ambiguous. Germline values: CDR1 SEHNR, CDR2 FQNEAQ (reference sequence). This CDR3 contains 11 residues. V dropped 3 bases and J dropped 4 bases, with 1 base sitting between them. In DNA form, the CDR3 reads TGTGCCAGCAGCTTTTACAATGAGCAGTTCTTC. Translating gives CASSFYNEQFF. Full variable domain (missing parts from reference TRBV7-9 and TRBJ2-1): DTGVSQNPRHKITKRGQNVTFRCDPISEHNRLYWYRQTLGQGPEFLTYFQNEAQLEKSRLLSDRFSAERPKGSFSTLEIQRTEQGDSAMYLCASSFYNEQFFGPGTRLTVL.

The V and J genes are TRBV10-3 and TRBJ1-5, with D perhaps matching TRBD1 (6 bases). The V and J ends lost 0 bases and 5 bases respectively, with 17 bases between them. Germline-derived CDR1 and CDR2 are ENHRY and SYGVKD. The CDR3 runs to 17 residues. The CDR3 loop is CAISESIGRGGDQPQHF. As DNA, the CDR3 is TGTGCCATCAGTGAGTCGATCGGCAGGGGTGGAGATCAGCCCCAGCATTTT.

The rearrangement uses TRBV5-8 and TRBJ2-2; D might be TRBD1 or TRBD2, each matching 7 bases. The V gene lost 4 bases and the J gene lost 1 base, with 11 bases spanning the gap. Germline CDR1 is SGHTS and CDR2 is YDEGEE. This CDR3 region has 15 residues. The CDR3 is CASSGGDRNTGELFF. The CDR3 bases are TGTGCCAGCAGCGGGGGGGACAGGAACACCGGGGAGCTGTTTTTT.

This clone turned up a few times. The gene calls are TRBV2 and TRBJ1-1, with D maybe TRBD1 (5 bases). Germline CDR1 is SNHLY and CDR2 is FYNNEI. Trimming took 10 bases from V and 6 from J, leaving 27 bases between them. There are 16 residues in the CDR3. The CDR3 is CATSSGGGIGWAEAFF. In DNA, the CDR3 is TGTGCCACCTCCTCCGGGGGTGGAATAGGGTGGGCTGAAGCTTTCTTT.

This clone appeared a few times. The chain is built from TRBV4-3 and TRBJ1-4; D not certain. The germline gives CDR1 LGHNA, CDR2 YSLEER. This CDR3 comprises 13 residues. V dropped 0 bases and J dropped 6 bases, with 5 bases sitting between them. The CDR3 DNA is TGCGCCAGCAGCCAAGATTTGCATGAAAAACTGTTTTTT. Its protein product is CASSQDLHEKLFF.

In the case of this clone: One end of the junction varies from germline; a read error may be responsible. The rearrangement links TRBV6-1 to TRBJ2-7; TRBD1 matches 8 bases. Germline V gene sequence: CDR1 MNHNS, CDR2 SASEGT. The CDR3 runs 14 residues. The CDR3 region has the DNA TGTGCCAGCATGAAACGCTGGGGGGACAGGAACCTTCTTTTC. Protein product: CASMKRWGDRNLLF.

CDR3 in amino acids: CASSVDAGGTYEQYF. In nucleotides, the CDR3 is TGTGCCAGCAGCGTAGACGCGGGGGGGACCTACGAGCAGTACTTC. The V gene is TRBV9, the J gene TRBJ2-7; 9 bases are a match to TRBD2. The trim removed 0 bases at V and 2 bases at J, leaving 3 bases unmatched. CDR1 and CDR2 from the germline V gene are SGDLS and YYNGEE. This CDR3 contains 15 residues.

This chain links TRBV5-6 with TRBJ2-7; tentative D call: TRBD1 (5 bases). CDR1 and CDR2 from the germline V gene are SGHDT and YYEEEE. Trimming took off 2 bases at V and 6 bases at J, with 12 bases between the two ends. This CDR3 region has 13 residues. CDR3 bases: TGTGCCAGCAGCTTTGGGGCGGAAGGCGAGCAGTACTTC. Its translation is CASSFGAEGEQYF.